The clone carrying this T cell receptor (beta chain) was seen ten or more times. Its antigen is still unknown. This entry belongs to a study of T-cell memory formation after mild COVID-19. Broader study findings: For contracting clones, CD4+ ones sat mainly in CM and EM, CD8+ in EMRA. Detection of some responders pre-infection suggested pre-existing cross-reactive memory T cells participated.

A 5'RACE reaction primed in the constant segment made cDNA libraries of TCR alpha and TCR beta, and these carried sample barcodes and UMIs. TCRdb analysed the 5' RACE reads with MiXCR anew, one entry per CDR3 protein. The sample lists more than 450,000 distinct CDR3 sequences, roughly 18% occurring once. Sequencing was carried out using PBMCs or a T cell subset sorted from them (not recorded which). The sequence came from an adult woman who had mild COVID-19 (a few samples of this study predate the infection). Cell type and time point are not known.

CDR3 DNA: TGTGCCAGCAGCCCCGGGACTAGCGGGAGGGCCTTCTACAATGAGCAGTTCTTC. It translates to CASSPGTSGRAFYNEQFF. The J gene is TRBJ2-1, the V gene TRBV4-2; 16 bases are a match to TRBD2. Losses at the gene ends were 4 bases for V and 3 bases for J; bases not matched to a gene: 6. Germline CDR1 and CDR2: LGHNA and YNFKEQ. This CDR3 is built from 18 residues.